The rows below give T cell receptor beta chains drawn from one sample of a study of cytomegalovirus exposure and HLA in healthy donors. The protocol was immunoSEQ multiplex PCR, while the TCRdb copy is restricted to in-frame clones and leaves out a portion. The sample consists of approximately 100,000 clones, over 75% of them appearing once. The sample was PBMCs. All receptors derive from a man between 18 and 29 years old in good health and CMV-seropositive. Both conserved end residues are part of each CDR3.

cdr3_length: 14
v_call: TRBV9
cdr3_aa: CASSAHTRGDTQYF

cdr3_length: 10
v_call: TRBV19
cdr3_aa: CASKGDGYTF

cdr3_length: 19
v_call: TRBV14
cdr3_aa: CASSPGLGLAGGVQETQYF

cdr3_length: 15
v_call: TRBV4-3
cdr3_aa: CASSQEVGAPGELFF

cdr3_length: 14
v_call: TRBV4-3
cdr3_aa: CASSQERTAAEQFF

cdr3_length: 18
v_call: TRBV11-2
cdr3_aa: CASSLEISSLVSGNTIYF

cdr3_length: 16
v_call: TRBV5-1
cdr3_aa: CASSLDSGGVEETQYF

cdr3_length: 16
v_call: TRBV4-3
cdr3_aa: CASSQEGGSGANVLTF

cdr3_length: 16
v_call: TRBV2
cdr3_aa: CASSEGPGGHHNEQFF

cdr3_length: 16
v_call: TRBV19
cdr3_aa: CASTTRTGGSGAPLHF

cdr3_length: 15
v_call: TRBV15
cdr3_aa: CATSRGGQGKDTQYF

cdr3_length: 16
v_call: TRBV11-3
cdr3_aa: CASSLRYGQGVGEQYF

cdr3_length: 16
v_call: TRBV27
cdr3_aa: CASSLIGGATNEKLFF

cdr3_length: 14
v_call: TRBV14
cdr3_aa: CASSQRGGTDTQYF

cdr3_length: 15
v_call: TRBV2
cdr3_aa: CASSQDRGGFYGYTF

cdr3_length: 13
v_call: TRBV7-3
cdr3_aa: CASSSYGDTEAFF

cdr3_length: 14
v_call: TRBV9
cdr3_aa: CASSARQTYNEQFF